This is a list of T cell receptor beta chains from one sample in a study of patients and donors after allogeneic stem cell transplantation. TCRdb processed the RT-PCR reads anew with MiXCR; each CDR3 protein has one entry. The top ten clones hold roughly a quarter of a sample with 10,000 or so distinct CDR3 sequences, 5.9% of them seen once. Source material: blood, either unsorted or a sorted T cell fraction (not recorded which). These receptors all come from a human donor who was either an allogeneic HSCT recipient or a stem cell or donor lymphocyte infusion donor (not recorded which). It is not recorded whose cells these are; they may come from a transplant donor. Each CDR3 is given with its conserved first and last residue. The D gene is left open where the match is weak. The size field is filled for only some rows; it gives once, few, many or a size class.

TRBV6-2/TRBV6-3	-	TRBJ2-3	14	few	TGTGCCAGCAGTTACTCGAACAGGGCAGATACGCAGTATTTT	CASSYSNRADTQYF
TRBV28	-	TRBJ1-1	11	few	TGTGCCAGCAGTTTACGGGCTGAAGCTTTCTTT	CASSLRAEAFF
TRBV6-5	-	TRBJ2-7	14	few	TGTGCCAGCAGACCCACAGGGATCAACTACGAGCAGTACTTC	CASRPTGINYEQYF
TRBV7-2	-	TRBJ2-7	13	-	TGTGCCAGCAGCTTAGTTTCATACTACGAGCAGTACTTC	CASSLVSYYEQYF
TRBV30	-	TRBJ1-1	11	-	TGTGCCTGGAACCGGGGGGGTGAAGCTTTCTTT	CAWNRGGEAFF
TRBV20-1	TRBD1	TRBJ1-1	16	medium-sized	TGCAGTGCCCGACCGGGACAGGCCGTTCTAGGCGCTGAAGCTTTCTTT	CSARPGQAVLGAEAFF
TRBV28	-	TRBJ2-5	13	-	TGTGCCAGCAGTTTGGTGGGGCAAGAGACCCAGTACTTC	CASSLVGQETQYF
TRBV6-6	-	TRBJ2-7	13	many	TGTGCCAGCAGCTTTGGGCTTTCCTACGAGCAGTACTTC	CASSFGLSYEQYF
TRBV30	-	TRBJ1-1	11	medium-sized	TGTGCCTGGAGTCCACCCAGGGGAGCTTTCTTT	CAWSPPRGAFF
TRBV11-2	TRBD2	TRBJ2-1	15	once	TGTGCCAGCAGCTTAGGGGCTAGCGGGAACAATGAGCAGTTCTTC	CASSLGASGNNEQFF